The 14 T cell receptor beta chains reported below all come from one sample, sequenced in a study of cytomegalovirus exposure and HLA in healthy donors. 60 Vbeta and 13 Jbeta primers were used in PCR. Here immunoSEQ multiplex PCR was the method, and the copy in TCRdb shows in-frame clones only, minus some. Among 150,000 to 200,000 clones listed, 65% to 80% were seen once. The sequenced sample was PBMCs. The receptors derive from a woman aged 45-59 years in good health and CMV-seropositive.

The rearrangement joins TRBV2 to TRBJ1-5; 10 nucleotides line up with TRBD1. Per the germline V gene, CDR1 is SNHLY and CDR2 is FYNNEI. J was trimmed by 5 bases and V by 7 bases; bases with no gene match: 17. The CDR3 contains 18 residues. DNA of the CDR3: TGTGCCAGCACTCTAAATGTGGTAGGGACAGGGGTTGATCAGCCCCAGCATTTT. This sequence encodes CASTLNVVGTGVDQPQHF. The whole variable domain, remainder taken from reference TRBV2 and TRBJ1-5, is EPEVTQTPSHQVTQMGQEVILRCVPISNHLYFYWYRQILGQKVEFLVSFYNNEISEKSEIFDDQFSVERPDGSNFTLKIRSTKLEDSAMYFCASTLNVVGTGVDQPQHFGDGTRLSIL.

This clone was found once. The CDR3 region has the DNA TGTGCCAGCAGCTCCATCCTATGGGGCGGGGGCACCGGGGAGCTGTTTTTT. Translation gives CASSSILWGGGTGELFF. V is TRBV13 and J is TRBJ2-2; TRBD2 matches at 7 bases. The CDR3 is 17 residues long. Germline V gene lookup returns CDR1 PRHDT and CDR2 FYEKMQ (reference sequence). The junction had 12 bases not matched to a gene; V was cut back by 4 bases and J by 4 bases.

This clone was seen more than once but under ten times. This chain uses TRBV4-2 with TRBJ2-1, with TRBD2 identical over 9 bases. The CDR3 covers 13 residues. Germline V CDR1 and CDR2: LGHNA, YNFKEQ. V gave up 0 bases and J gave up 14 bases; unmatched junction bases: 5. The CDR3 DNA is TGTGCCAGCAGCCAAGAAGAGAGCGGGAGGAAGTTCTTC. This encodes CASSQEESGRKFF.

CDR3 sequence: CASSLYRGLPYEQYF. CDR3 DNA: TGTGCCAGCAGCTTATACAGGGGGTTACCCTACGAGCAGTACTTC. This chain links TRBV5-6 with TRBJ2-7; TRBD1 agrees at 8 bases. This CDR3 contains 15 residues. The trim removed 2 bases at V and 2 bases at J, leaving 6 bases unmatched. Germline V CDR1 and CDR2: SGHDT, YYEEEE. Complete variable domain (other parts from reference TRBV5-6 and TRBJ2-7): DAGVTQSPTHLIKTRGQQVTLRCSPKSGHDTVSWYQQALGQGPQFIFQYYEEEERQRGNFPDRFSGHQFPNYSSELNVNALLLGDSALYLCASSLYRGLPYEQYFGPGTRLTVT.

The rearrangement uses TRBV2 and TRBJ2-7; D not resolved. CDR3 length: 13 amino acids. The germline gives CDR1 SNHLY, CDR2 FYNNEI. V was shortened by 8 bases and J by 3 bases, with 14 bases between the two germline ends. The CDR3 loop is CASGKSEGYEQYF. CDR3 nucleotides: TGTGCCAGCGGTAAAAGCGAAGGCTACGAGCAGTACTTC.

The chain has TRBV5-1 and TRBJ2-7; 7 bases fit TRBD1. The CDR3 is 15 amino acids. The V gene end was trimmed by 3 bases and the J gene end by 5 bases; junction bases not matched to a gene: 11. Germline V gene sequence: CDR1 SGHRS, CDR2 YFSETQ. The CDR3, as DNA: TGCGCCAGCAGCTCCACGGGACAGAGGGGTGACGAGCAGTACTTC. Its translation is CASSSTGQRGDEQYF.

V gene TRBV7-2 combines with J gene TRBJ2-7, with 7 bases lining up with TRBD1. This CDR3 is 15 amino acids long. Germline CDR1 SGHTA, CDR2 FQGNSA. V was clipped by 4 bases and J by 1 base; unmatched bases: 7. Here the CDR3 DNA reads TGTGCCAGCAGCTCCACAGGGGTAGGTTCCTACGAGCAGTACTTC. Translation gives CASSSTGVGSYEQYF.

The chain employs TRBV2 and TRBJ1-2; TRBD1 matches at 9 bases. Looked up from germline, CDR1 is SNHLY and CDR2 is FYNNEI. After removal of 6 bases from V and 2 bases from J, the junction contained 1 base not matched to a gene. The CDR3 runs 13 residues. In nucleotides, the CDR3 is TGTGCCAGCAGCGGACAGGGGAACTATGGCTACACCTTC. Translation: CASSGQGNYGYTF.

The gene calls are TRBV7-9 and TRBJ1-4; D perhaps matches TRBD1 (6 bases). In germline, CDR1 is SEHNR, CDR2 FQNEAQ (reference sequence). The CDR3 spans 15 residues. V lost 0 bases to trimming and J lost 7 bases, with 12 bases between them. CDR3 amino acids: CASSLAGARGEKLFF. The CDR3 DNA reads TGTGCCAGCAGCTTAGCGGGGGCGCGCGGTGAAAAACTGTTTTTT.

The chain recombines TRBV30 with TRBJ1-5; weak D call: TRBD1 (6 bases). Trimming stripped 3 bases from V and 11 bases from J, with 29 bases between. CDR3 size: 17 residues. CDR1 and CDR2 (germline): GTSNPN, SVGIG (reference sequence). For the CDR3, the DNA is TGTGCCTGGAGCCCCCCTACCCCCCTTGGGACAATCACGACCCAGCATTTT. Protein sequence: CAWSPPTPLGTITTQHF.

There are many counts of this clone. The chain joins TRBV4-3 to TRBJ2-7; 10 bases agree with TRBD2. The length of the CDR3 is 15 residues. V trimming: 1 base; J trimming: 4 bases; junction bases outside the gene matches: 4. Germline V gene data show CDR1 as LGHNA and CDR2 as YSLEER. In nucleotides, the CDR3 is TGCGCCAGCAGCCAAGCTAGCGGGAGCGGGTACGAGCAGTACTTC. It is translated as CASSQASGSGYEQYF.

The chain employs TRBV5-6 and TRBJ1-4; 9 bases align to TRBD1. J was trimmed by 8 bases and V by 2 bases; bases with no gene match: 7. Looked up from germline, CDR1 is SGHDT and CDR2 is YYEEEE. There are 15 residues in the CDR3. In DNA, the CDR3 is TGTGCCAGCAGCTTCTTAGGACAGGGGTGCGAAAAACTGTTTTTT. This gives the protein CASSFLGQGCEKLFF.

This chain joins TRBV6-1 and TRBJ2-5; weak D call: TRBD1 (5 bases). CDR1 is MNHNS and CDR2 is SASEGT in the germline V gene. The CDR3 has 13 amino acids. Between the trimmed V and J ends, which lost 3 bases and 3 bases, there was a span of 8 bases. The CDR3 protein is CASSDTGEETQYF. CDR3 coding DNA: TGTGCCAGCAGTGACACAGGAGAAGAGACCCAGTACTTC.

The chain has TRBV18 and TRBJ2-7; TRBD2 is a possible D gene (5 bases). The CDR3 runs to 17 residues. Germline lookup yields CDR1 KGHSH and CDR2 LQKENI. The ends were cut back, 5 bases at V and 0 bases at J, with 20 bases in the middle. The DNA of the CDR3 is TGTGCCAGCTCAACGAGCGCTACACGGGGAATCTCCTACGAGCAGTACTTC. Translating gives CASSTSATRGISYEQYF.